This TCR beta chain was sequenced during a study of a mutant IDH1 vaccine in newly diagnosed glioma. Study-level information: The initiation of vaccination occurred 4-6 weeks after radiotherapy alone, or with temozolomide cycles.

In the case of this clone: Its target is unknown.

The time point was: week 47, end of study. Every vaccine dose comprised 300 ug of mutant IDH1 20-mer peptide plus topical imiquimod. In weeks 1, 3, 5, 7, 11, 15, 19 and 23, patients were immunized, eight times in all. Each donor presented with a new WHO grade 3 or 4 astrocytoma that tested IDH1-mutant and showed ATRX loss. Method: immunoSEQ multiplex PCR; TCRdb's copy keeps in-frame clones and lacks some. This table has some 42,000 clones, roughly 80% appearing once. The germline V and J ends were trimmed by 1 base and 2 bases, with 12 bases remaining between them. The V gene's germline CDR1 is SGHNT and CDR2 YYREEE (reference sequence). The CDR3 length is 15 residues.

The chain joins TRBV5-4 to TRBJ1-2; the D is unclear. The receptor was derived from a man between 18 and 29 years old with glioma. Some clones in this sample may be carry-over from other donors' samples. The sample in question was PBMCs, obtained from a glioma patient whose treatment included an IDH1 peptide vaccine. CDR3 loop: CASSLSYAQNYGYTF. The CDR3 nucleotides are TGTGCCAGCAGCTTGAGTTATGCACAGAACTATGGCTACACCTTC.